This T cell receptor (beta chain) was captured by sequencing in a study of T cell changes during pregnancy in multiple sclerosis (dated by TCRdb to the late 2010s). Regarding the study in general: The study examined how the T cell repertoire changed over the course of pregnancy in women with multiple sclerosis.

This clone has more than one count but fewer than ten. This receptor's antigen is unknown. The record has no base qualities; no much larger clone is one base away. Library preparation was by the immunoSEQ multiplex PCR assay. The immuneACCESS repertoire file appears here via TCRdb, limited to in-frame rearrangements. These files lack a portion of the clones; in checked studies, under half of the deficit traces to unresolved V genes, and the cause of the others is not known. The sample yields more than 45,000 clones; 94% were counted once. Around 0.48% of the sample goes to the ten largest clones. The sequencing here drew on CD4+ T cells from peripheral blood mononuclear cells, taken in the first trimester of pregnancy. The clonotype was recovered from a female donor with multiple sclerosis, enrolled in a pregnancy study.

The CDR3: CASNRGRGQPQHF. The DNA sequence reads TGTGCCAGTAACAGGGGGCGCGGTCAGCCCCAGCATTTT. The chain is assembled from TRBV19 and TRBJ1-5, with TRBD1 matching 9 junction bases. Reading from cysteine to phenylalanine, the CDR3 counts 13 amino acids. The read is trimmed to its CDR3 DNA, 39 bases read in frame from base 1. The CDR1 and CDR2 encoded by the germline V gene (reference sequence) are LNHDA and SQIVND. Ends trimmed: V by 7 bases, J by 6 bases; bases unmatched to a gene: 4. With the portions outside the CDR3 filled from the reference TRBV19 and TRBJ1-5 genes, the complete variable region becomes DGGITQSPKYLFRKEGQNVTLSCEQNLNHDAMYWYRQDPGQGLRLIYYSQIVNDFQKGDIAEGYSVSREKKESFPLTVTSAQKNPTAFYLCASNRGRGQPQHFGDGTRLSIL.